These T cell receptor beta chains were read from a single sample in a study of beta chain features in type 1 diabetes. Profiling relied on immunoSEQ multiplex PCR, and the TCRdb table lists in-frame clones only, not all of them. The sample contains 250,000 to 300,000 clones, approximately 24% of which appear only once. Sequences were obtained from naive CD4+ T cells from blood. The receptors here all came from a woman aged 25 to 39 with type 1 diabetes. Both conserved end residues are part of each CDR3. The order of the fields is V gene, J gene, D gene, clone size, CDR3 protein, CDR3 DNA. A D gene is named only where the DNA matches it firmly. Clone size is stated in some rows and not others, as once, few, many or a class when expanded.

TRBV5-4	TRBJ2-7	TRBD1	-	CASSLLGTGGYEQYF	TGTGCCAGCAGCTTGTTGGGGACAGGGGGCTACGAGCAGTACTTC
TRBV29-1	TRBJ1-2	TRBD1	few	CSVGTGGDYGYTF	TGCAGCGTCGGGACAGGGGGCGACTATGGCTACACCTTC
TRBV7-9	TRBJ2-7	TRBD1	-	CASSFWDRNSYEQYF	TGTGCCAGCAGCTTTTGGGACAGAAACTCCTACGAGCAGTACTTC
TRBV5-1	TRBJ1-2	-	-	CASSLGGGDSNGYTF	TGCGCCAGCAGCTTGGGGGGCGGAGATTCCAATGGCTACACCTTC
TRBV7-9	TRBJ2-5	TRBD2	few	CASSPRGEPTQETQYF	TGTGCCAGCAGCCCGCGGGGGGAACCGACACAAGAGACCCAGTACTTC
TRBV5-1	TRBJ2-1	-	-	CASSLGLPNEQFF	TGCGCCAGCAGCTTGGGACTCCCTAATGAGCAGTTCTTC
TRBV6-5	TRBJ2-5	TRBD2	few	CASRLAGEVETQYF	TGTGCCAGCAGGTTAGCGGGAGAGGTCGAGACCCAGTACTTC
TRBV30	TRBJ2-1	-	few	CAWSVRGADEQFF	TGTGCCTGGAGTGTACGAGGAGCGGATGAGCAGTTCTTC
TRBV4-1	TRBJ2-1	TRBD2	-	CASSRGLAGGNEQFF	TGCGCCAGCAGCCGAGGACTAGCGGGAGGAAATGAGCAGTTCTTC
TRBV7-8	TRBJ2-3	-	-	CASSLRLDTQYF	TGTGCCAGCAGCTTACGTTTAGATACGCAGTATTTT
TRBV10-3	TRBJ1-2	-	-	CAISETAPESSGTF	TGTGCCATCAGTGAGACCGCCCCGGAGAGTTCGGGCACCTTC
TRBV7-3	TRBJ2-4	-	-	CASGPDIQYF	TGTGCCAGCGGTCCGGACATTCAGTACTTC
TRBV30	TRBJ1-2	-	-	CAWSVDEGAGYTF	TGTGCCTGGAGTGTAGATGAAGGGGCCGGCTACACCTTC
TRBV27	TRBJ2-5	-	-	CASSRVSQETQYF	TGTGCCAGCAGCCGAGTGTCCCAAGAGACCCAGTACTTC
TRBV25-1	TRBJ1-2	TRBD1	few	CASSVSPDRGGGYTF	TGTGCCAGCAGCGTGTCCCCTGACAGGGGTGGTGGCTACACCTTC
TRBV11-2	TRBJ2-7	-	-	CASSALQGGTYEQYF	TGTGCCAGCAGCGCCCTACAGGGGGGGACCTACGAGCAGTACTTC
TRBV19	TRBJ2-6	-	few	CATKWGAGANVLTF	TGTGCCACCAAGTGGGGGGCTGGGGCCAACGTCCTGACTTTC
TRBV7-8	TRBJ2-4	-	few	CASSPGGNIQYF	TGTGCCAGCAGCCCAGGGGGGAACATTCAGTACTTC
TRBV7-3	TRBJ2-3	TRBD1	few	CASSNSAGGWSDTQYF	TGTGCCAGCAGCAACTCCGCAGGGGGCTGGTCAGATACGCAGTATTTT
TRBV27	TRBJ2-1	-	few	CASSFAQYNEQFF	TGTGCCAGCAGTTTCGCGCAATACAATGAGCAGTTCTTC
TRBV29-1	TRBJ2-7	-	-	CSVAGGRYEQYF	TGCAGCGTTGCGGGGGGCCGCTACGAGCAGTACTTC
TRBV27	TRBJ1-2	-	-	CASSLDPTVNYGYTF	TGTGCCAGCAGTTTGGACCCGACAGTAAACTATGGCTACACCTTC
TRBV14	TRBJ1-1	-	-	CASSPSVNTEAFF	TGTGCCAGCAGCCCCTCGGTGAACACTGAAGCTTTCTTT
TRBV30	TRBJ2-3	-	few	CAWSLVAATDTQYF	TGTGCCTGGAGCTTGGTAGCGGCCACAGATACGCAGTATTTT
TRBV30	TRBJ1-2	-	-	CAWSPTVGYTF	TGTGCCTGGAGCCCCACGGTAGGCTACACCTTC
TRBV29-1	TRBJ2-3	-	-	CSVGGPIPDTQYF	TGCAGCGTTGGAGGTCCCATACCAGATACGCAGTATTTT
TRBV6-5	TRBJ2-5	TRBD2	few	CATQREAWGTQYF	TGTGCCACTCAGCGGGAGGCCTGGGGGACCCAGTACTTC
TRBV9	TRBJ2-1	TRBD2	-	CASSPRSGAGVVRNEQFF	TGTGCCAGCAGCCCACGATCGGGAGCGGGAGTAGTACGGAATGAGCAGTTCTTC
TRBV7-3	TRBJ2-1	TRBD2	-	CASSSGVSPGNEQFF	TGTGCCAGCAGCAGCGGGGTATCCCCCGGCAATGAGCAGTTCTTC
TRBV7-3	TRBJ2-5	-	-	CASTAGQGQAETQYF	TGTGCCAGCACCGCTGGGCAGGGACAAGCGGAGACCCAGTACTTC
TRBV7-3	TRBJ2-1	-	-	CASSTGRGGDSDEQFF	TGTGCCAGCAGCACCGGGAGAGGAGGCGATTCGGATGAGCAGTTCTTC
TRBV29-1	TRBJ1-2	-	-	CSIETSGGYTF	TGCAGCATCGAAACCTCGGGGGGCTACACCTTC
TRBV7-9	TRBJ2-7	-	few	CASSFRGLRDEQYF	TGTGCCAGCAGCTTCCGGGGACTTCGGGACGAGCAGTACTTC
TRBV4-1	TRBJ2-6	-	-	CASSQGAGRTGANVLTF	TGCGCCAGCAGCCAAGGTGCAGGGAGGACTGGGGCCAACGTCCTGACTTTC
TRBV4-1	TRBJ2-7	TRBD1	few	CASSQDLEGQGWGYEQYF	TGCGCCAGCAGCCAAGATCTAGAGGGACAGGGCTGGGGCTACGAGCAGTACTTC
TRBV5-1	TRBJ1-2	-	-	CASSLAGTGDGYTF	TGCGCCAGCAGCTTGGCCGGGACTGGAGATGGCTACACCTTC
TRBV7-9	TRBJ2-6	-	few	CASSLQASGANVLTF	TGTGCCAGCAGCCTCCAGGCGTCTGGGGCCAACGTCCTGACTTTC
TRBV29-1	TRBJ1-2	TRBD1	-	CSVDSAGGAYGYTF	TGCAGCGTTGACTCGGCAGGGGGAGCCTATGGCTACACCTTC
TRBV7-9	TRBJ2-1	TRBD1	few	CASSLRQGAPNEQFF	TGTGCCAGCAGCTTACGACAGGGAGCCCCCAATGAGCAGTTCTTC
TRBV11-2	TRBJ1-1	-	-	CASSPRRDMNTEAFF	TGTGCCAGCAGCCCTCGACGGGACATGAACACTGAAGCTTTCTTT
TRBV30	TRBJ2-5	-	-	CAWSVQFQETQYF	TGTGCCTGGAGTGTACAGTTCCAAGAGACCCAGTACTTC
TRBV28	TRBJ2-3	TRBD2	-	CAIRTSDTDTQYF	TGTGCCATCCGGACTAGCGACACAGATACGCAGTATTTT
TRBV13	TRBJ1-2	-	-	CASSLGQERGYTF	TGTGCCAGCAGCTTAGGCCAGGAGCGGGGCTACACCTTC
TRBV23-1	TRBJ2-7	-	-	CASSSGSHYF	TGCGCCAGCAGTTCAGGGTCCCATTACTTC
TRBV5-1	TRBJ1-5	TRBD1	few	CASSLGQGPNQPQHF	TGCGCCAGCAGCTTGGGACAGGGGCCTAATCAGCCCCAGCATTTT
TRBV30	TRBJ1-5	-	-	CAWSGAGINQPQHF	TGTGCCTGGAGTGGCGCAGGGATCAATCAGCCCCAGCATTTT
TRBV7-2	TRBJ2-7	TRBD2	few	CASSPGLAGVEQYF	TGTGCCAGCAGCCCGGGACTAGCGGGAGTCGAGCAGTACTTC
TRBV30	TRBJ1-5	-	few	CAWSVHGNQPQHF	TGTGCCTGGAGTGTACATGGCAATCAGCCCCAGCATTTT
TRBV10-3	TRBJ2-1	TRBD2	few	CAISSSGRASSSYNEQFF	TGTGCCATCAGTTCTAGCGGGAGGGCCTCCAGCTCCTACAATGAGCAGTTCTTC
TRBV5-4	TRBJ2-7	-	-	CASSKERAGGEQYF	TGTGCCAGCAGCAAGGAGCGGGCCGGGGGTGAGCAGTACTTC
TRBV28	TRBJ2-3	-	-	CATDNLSTDTQYF	TGTGCCACAGACAATTTATCCACAGATACGCAGTATTTT
TRBV6-5	TRBJ1-4	-	few	CASSYSLGAGEKLFF	TGTGCCAGCAGTTACTCCTTAGGGGCTGGCGAAAAACTGTTTTTT
TRBV10-2	TRBJ2-1	TRBD2	-	CASRETSAFEQFF	TGCGCCAGCCGGGAGACTAGCGCTTTCGAGCAGTTCTTC